This T cell receptor beta chain was sequenced for a study of T cell responses to AZD1222 COVID-19 vaccine. The length of the CDR3 is 14 residues. V was shortened by 0 bases and J by 5 bases, with 10 bases between the two germline ends. Germline CDR1 LGHNA, CDR2 YNFKEQ. Sequenced by immunoSEQ multiplex PCR; TCRdb stores in-frame clones only, minus some. There are approximately 110,000 clones in the sample; roughly 87% occur only once, and roughly a tenth lies in the top ten. The sample consisted of peripheral blood, taken on day 0 of AZD1222 vaccination. This clonotype originated in an adult in good health. The rearrangement uses TRBV4-2 and TRBJ2-5, with D perhaps assigned TRBD1 or TRBD2 (5 bases each). The CDR3 reads CASSQERGVETQYF. DNA of the CDR3: TGTGCCAGCAGCCAAGAGAGGGGAGTGGAGACCCAGTACTTC.